This TCR beta chain comes out of a study of OX40 agonist ivuxolimab in advanced cancers. Study overall: Males comprised around 78% of the group, whose mean age was about 61 years (range about 20 to 79). Study results and limitations: At 0.1 to 3.0 mg/kg, clonal expansion of CD4+ and CD8+ blood T cells had occurred by week 6.

Comment on this clone: What it recognizes is unknown.

Assay: immunoSEQ multiplex PCR; the TCRdb copy retains only in-frame clones and omits some. The data hold 80,000 or so clones, with 84% observed a single time. Between the trimmed V and J ends, which lost 6 bases and 5 bases, there was a span of 6 bases. Germline V lookup: CDR1 SEHNR, CDR2 FQNEAQ (reference sequence). The CDR3 is made up of 11 amino acids. The V and J genes are TRBV7-9 and TRBJ2-3; D is unresolved. The receptor comes from an adult with an advanced solid tumor such as melanoma, head and neck, liver or kidney cancer. The input for sequencing was CD4+ or CD8+ T cells sorted from blood, taken in a trial of the OX40 agonist ivuxolimab. The CDR3 bases are TGTGCCAGCAGGTGGGGAGATACGCAGTATTTT. Its translation: CASRWGDTQYF.